One and the same sample provided the 11 T cell receptor beta chains below, sequenced in a study of response to subunit inactivated influenza vaccine. TCRdb called the RT-PCR reads again in MiXCR, with one record for every CDR3 protein. The sample has 700,000 to 900,000 distinct CDR3 sequences, over 20% seen once; the top ten hold 10%. The sample here was PBMCs from blood, taken approximately 5 days after vaccination. The receptors shown here come from a man in his fifties who received an inactivated influenza vaccine.

V is TRBV20-1 and J is TRBJ1-1, with 10 bases lining up with TRBD1. J lost 4 bases, V lost 5 bases, and 13 bases had no gene match. Germline lookup yields CDR1 DFQATT and CDR2 SNEGSKA (reference sequence). This CDR3 region has 16 residues. CDR3 in amino acids: CSAGTGTGALGTEAFF. The CDR3 bases are TGCAGTGCTGGGACCGGGACAGGGGCCTTGGGCACTGAAGCTTTCTTT.

J is TRBJ2-2 and V is TRBV9, with D possibly matching TRBD2 (5 bases). Germline CDR1 reads SGDLS; CDR2 reads YYNGEE. The ends were cut back, 0 bases at V and 4 bases at J, with 10 bases in the middle. There are 15 residues in the CDR3. CDR3 amino acids: CASSVGVALTGELFF. The CDR3 DNA reads as TGTGCCAGCAGCGTAGGGGTAGCGCTCACCGGGGAGCTGTTTTTT.

The gene calls are TRBV28 and TRBJ2-6; D gene uncertain. The length of the CDR3 is 13 residues. Germline loops: CDR1 MDHEN, CDR2 SYDVKM. V shed 8 bases and J shed 0 bases, with 5 bases lying between them. CDR3 sequence (DNA): TGTGCCAGCCTTAACTCTGGGGCCAACGTCCTGACTTTC. As protein: CASLNSGANVLTF. The full variable domain, rest sourced from reference TRBV28 and TRBJ2-6, is DVKVTQSSRYLVKRTGEKVFLECVQDMDHENMFWYRQDPGLGLRLIYFSYDVKMKEKGDIPEGYSVSREKKERFSLILESASTNQTSMYLCASLNSGANVLTFGAGSRLTVL.

This chain connects TRBV20-1 to TRBJ2-1; the D gene could be TRBD1 or TRBD2 (6 bases each). The germline V gene encodes CDR1 DFQATT and CDR2 SNEGSKA (reference sequence). The length of the CDR3 is 17 residues. With 0 bases removed from V and 5 bases from J, the gap between germline ends came to 20 bases. The DNA of the CDR3 is TGCAGTGCTAGAGATCTCCCTTCGTGGGGGGCGGACAATGAGCAGTTCTTC. This codes for CSARDLPSWGADNEQFF.

The chain couples TRBV12-3 or TRBV12-4 to TRBJ2-2, with D tentatively TRBD2 (7 bases). The ends were cut back, 2 bases at V and 4 bases at J, with 17 bases in the middle. The CDR3 is 17 residues long. In DNA form, the CDR3 reads TGTGCCAGCAGTTTAAGGGGGAGGGGATGGAGCACCGGGGAGCTGTTTTTT. Its protein is CASSLRGRGWSTGELFF.

Many counts were recorded for this clonotype. One end of the junction is discordant with germline, which a read error may explain. This sequence joins TRBV4-3 and TRBJ2-1; TRBD2 aligns across 11 bases. The CDR3 totals 15 residues. The germline V gene has CDR1 LGHNA and CDR2 YSLEER. The CDR3 loop reads CASSDTSGGYNEQFF. The DNA of the CDR3 is TGTGCCAGCAGCGATACTAGCGGGGGATACAATGAGCAGTTCTTC.

This clonotype occurred many times. The CDR3 bases are TGCGCCAGCAGCCAAGATGGGGGAGATACGCAGTATTTT. Its translation: CASSQDGGDTQYF. The chain has TRBV4-1 and TRBJ2-3; the D call may be TRBD1 or TRBD2 (5 bases each). Germline V CDR1 and CDR2: MGHRA, YSYEKL. The V and J ends lost 0 bases and 5 bases respectively, with 6 bases between them. This CDR3 contains 13 residues.

This clonotype was counted at least ten times. The rearrangement links TRBV7-8 to TRBJ2-7; TRBD1 aligns across 7 bases. The CDR3 spans 14 residues. The germline gives CDR1 SGHVS, CDR2 FQNEAQ. V lost 1 base to trimming and J lost 3 bases; unmatched junction nucleotides: 3. The CDR3: CASSLGGQRYEQYF. DNA of the CDR3: TGTGCCAGCAGCTTAGGGGGACAGCGCTACGAGCAGTACTTC.

This clonotype was detected a few times. The chain joins TRBV7-9 to TRBJ2-7; 9 bases map to TRBD1. The CDR3 is made up of 14 amino acids. The V gene's germline CDR1 is SEHNR and CDR2 FQNEAQ (reference sequence). The trim removed 2 bases at V and 6 bases at J, leaving 5 bases unmatched. The CDR3, as DNA: TGTGCCAGCAGCTTATTGGACAGGGGACGCGAGCAGTACTTC. Encoded protein: CASSLLDRGREQYF.

This clonotype appeared a few times. The rearrangement links TRBV6-5 to TRBJ1-1, with TRBD1 matching over 7 bases. Per the germline V gene, CDR1 is MNHEY and CDR2 is SVGAGI. The CDR3 length is 17 residues. V lost 0 bases and J lost 0; bases outside the gene matches: 7. This CDR3 is CASSYSRGPKMNTEAFF. The CDR3, as DNA: TGTGCCAGCAGTTACTCTAGGGGGCCTAAGATGAACACTGAAGCTTTCTTT.

This clonotype occurred a few times. The chain joins TRBV2 to TRBJ1-1; D ambiguous. This CDR3 spans 12 amino acids. Trimming pared 2 bases from V and 4 bases from J, leaving 5 bases between. CDR1 is SNHLY and CDR2 is FYNNEI in the germline V gene. The CDR3 nucleotides are TGTGCCAGCAGTGAACCAAGCACTGAAGCTTTCTTT. It translates to CASSEPSTEAFF. Variable domain in full (rest from reference TRBV2 and TRBJ1-1): EPEVTQTPSHQVTQMGQEVILRCVPISNHLYFYWYRQILGQKVEFLVSFYNNEISEKSEIFDDQFSVERPDGSNFTLKIRSTKLEDSAMYFCASSEPSTEAFFGQGTRLTVV.